The 5 T cell receptor beta chains reported below all come from one sample, sequenced in a study of brain T cells in children with intractable seizures. Repertoires were generated with immunoSEQ multiplex PCR, while TCRdb's copy carries only in-frame clones and drops some. The sample holds tens of thousands of clones; under 95% are singletons and the top ten take 5% to 7%. The sample consisted of peripheral blood, taken at surgery. These TCRs come from a boy aged 10-17 years with focal cortical dysplasia and intractable seizures.

This clone was counted between two and nine times. This sequence joins TRBV3-1 (or the pseudogene TRBV3-2) and TRBJ1-2; the match to TRBD1 covers 7 bases. This CDR3 is 13 amino acids long. V lost 4 bases and J lost 4; bases outside the gene matches: 3. In germline, CDR1 is LGHDT, CDR2 YNNKEL (reference sequence). The CDR3 DNA is TGTGCCAGCAGCCCGGGACAGCTCTATGGCTACACCTTC. This sequence encodes CASSPGQLYGYTF.

The chain recombines TRBV13 with TRBJ2-1, with D perhaps given as TRBD1 or TRBD2 (5 bases each). Germline V gene sequence: CDR1 PRHDT, CDR2 FYEKMQ (reference sequence). Between the trimmed V and J ends, which lost 5 bases and 5 bases, there was a span of 13 bases. This CDR3 comprises 14 residues. For the CDR3, the DNA is TGTGCCAGCAGCCCAAGGGACGTTGACAATGAGCAGTTCTTC. The encoded protein is CASSPRDVDNEQFF.

The V and J genes are TRBV6-4 and TRBJ2-3, with no clear D. The V end was cut by 3 bases, the J end by 0 bases, with 10 bases between. The germline CDR1 and CDR2 sequences are MRHNA and SNTAGT. The length of the CDR3 is 15 residues. The CDR3 DNA is TGTGCCAGCAGTGAGTCCGACATCAGCACAGATACGCAGTATTTT. This sequence encodes CASSESDISTDTQYF.

The rearrangement joins TRBV4-1 to TRBJ1-2, with a possible D match to TRBD1 (6 bases). This CDR3 has 16 amino acids. V lost 0 bases to trimming and J lost 3 bases, with 14 bases between them. Germline V gives CDR1 MGHRA, CDR2 YSYEKL. DNA of the CDR3: TGCGCCAGCAGCCAAGATCAGGGGCAGCCCGACTATGGCTACACCTTC. Its translation: CASSQDQGQPDYGYTF.

The gene calls are TRBV4-2 and TRBJ1-2; possible D gene TRBD1, 5 bases. The CDR3 runs 15 residues. Germline loops: CDR1 LGHNA, CDR2 YNFKEQ. V lost 1 base to trimming and J lost 6 bases, with 15 bases between them. The CDR3 loop is CASSQVGEGLHGYTF. The CDR3, as DNA: TGTGCCAGCAGCCAAGTAGGGGAAGGGTTGCATGGCTACACCTTC.